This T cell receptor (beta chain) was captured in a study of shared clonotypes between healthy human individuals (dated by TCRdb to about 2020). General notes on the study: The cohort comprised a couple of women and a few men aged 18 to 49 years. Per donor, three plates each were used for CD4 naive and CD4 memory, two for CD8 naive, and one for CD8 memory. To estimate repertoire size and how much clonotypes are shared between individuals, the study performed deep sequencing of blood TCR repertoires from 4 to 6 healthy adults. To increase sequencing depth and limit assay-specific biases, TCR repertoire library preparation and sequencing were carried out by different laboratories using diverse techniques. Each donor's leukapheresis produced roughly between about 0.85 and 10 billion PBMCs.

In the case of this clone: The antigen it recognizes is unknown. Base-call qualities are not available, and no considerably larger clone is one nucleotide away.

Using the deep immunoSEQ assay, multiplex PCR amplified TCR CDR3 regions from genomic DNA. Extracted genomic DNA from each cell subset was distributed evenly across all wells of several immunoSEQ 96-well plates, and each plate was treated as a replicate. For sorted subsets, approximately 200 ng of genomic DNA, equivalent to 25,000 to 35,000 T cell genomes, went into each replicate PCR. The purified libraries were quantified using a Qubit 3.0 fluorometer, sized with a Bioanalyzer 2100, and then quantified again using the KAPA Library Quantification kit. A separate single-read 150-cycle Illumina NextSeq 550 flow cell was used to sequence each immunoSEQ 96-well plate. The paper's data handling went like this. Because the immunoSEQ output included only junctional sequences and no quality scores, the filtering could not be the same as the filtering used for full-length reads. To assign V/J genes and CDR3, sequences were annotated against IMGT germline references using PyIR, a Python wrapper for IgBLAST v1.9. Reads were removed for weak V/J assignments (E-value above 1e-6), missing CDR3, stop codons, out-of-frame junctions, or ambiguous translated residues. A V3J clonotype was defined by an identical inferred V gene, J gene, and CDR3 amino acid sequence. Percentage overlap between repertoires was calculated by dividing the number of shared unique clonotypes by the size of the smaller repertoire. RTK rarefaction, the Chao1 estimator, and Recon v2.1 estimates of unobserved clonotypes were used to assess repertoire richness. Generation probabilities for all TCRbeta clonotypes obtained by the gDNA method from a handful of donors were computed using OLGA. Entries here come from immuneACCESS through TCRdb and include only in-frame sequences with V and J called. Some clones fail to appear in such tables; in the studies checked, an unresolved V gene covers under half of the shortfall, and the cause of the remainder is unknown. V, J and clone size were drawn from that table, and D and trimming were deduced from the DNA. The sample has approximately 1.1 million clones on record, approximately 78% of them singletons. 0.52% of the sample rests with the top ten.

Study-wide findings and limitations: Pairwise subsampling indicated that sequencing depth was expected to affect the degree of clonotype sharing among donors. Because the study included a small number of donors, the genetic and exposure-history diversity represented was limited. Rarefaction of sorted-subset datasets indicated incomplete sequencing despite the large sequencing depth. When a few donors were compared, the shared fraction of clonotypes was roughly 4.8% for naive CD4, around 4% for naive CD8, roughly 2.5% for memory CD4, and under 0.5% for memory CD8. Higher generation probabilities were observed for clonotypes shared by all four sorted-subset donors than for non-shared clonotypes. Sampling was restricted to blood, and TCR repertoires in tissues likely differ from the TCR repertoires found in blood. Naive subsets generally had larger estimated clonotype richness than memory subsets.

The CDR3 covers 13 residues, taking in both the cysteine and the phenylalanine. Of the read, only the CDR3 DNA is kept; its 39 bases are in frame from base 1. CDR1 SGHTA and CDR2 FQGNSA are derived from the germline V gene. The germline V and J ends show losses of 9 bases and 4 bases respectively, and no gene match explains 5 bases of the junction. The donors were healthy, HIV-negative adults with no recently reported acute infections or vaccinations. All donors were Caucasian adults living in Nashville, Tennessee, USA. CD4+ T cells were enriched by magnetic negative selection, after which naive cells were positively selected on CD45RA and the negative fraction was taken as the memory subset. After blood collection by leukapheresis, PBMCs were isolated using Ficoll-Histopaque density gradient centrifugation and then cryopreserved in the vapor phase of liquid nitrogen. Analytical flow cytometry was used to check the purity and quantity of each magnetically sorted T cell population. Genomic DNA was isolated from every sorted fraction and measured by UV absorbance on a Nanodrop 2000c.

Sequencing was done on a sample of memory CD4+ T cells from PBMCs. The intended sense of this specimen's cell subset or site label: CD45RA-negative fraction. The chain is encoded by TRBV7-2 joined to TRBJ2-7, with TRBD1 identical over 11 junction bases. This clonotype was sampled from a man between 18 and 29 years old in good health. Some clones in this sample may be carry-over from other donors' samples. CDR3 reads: CASNRDRGYEQYF. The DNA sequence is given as TGTGCCAGTAACCGGGACAGGGGGTACGAGCAGTACTTC.